This T cell receptor (beta chain) appears in the sequencing data of a study of identical twins. This clonotype turned up a few times. As yet, its antigen is unknown. Study-wide findings and caveats: Within cord blood, abundant beta clonotypes carried fewer insertions, but memory repertoires showed no such trend.

Each cDNA held unique molecular identifiers, and template switching gave it a universal primer site. TCRdb fed the 5' RACE reads into MiXCR, producing one record per CDR3 protein. The repertoire holds just over 450,000 distinct CDR3 sequences, with 12% to 15% as singletons. The germline V gene encodes CDR1 SGHRS and CDR2 YFSETQ. J lost 6 bases, V lost 4 bases, and 8 bases had no gene match. This CDR3 contains 14 residues. These data were also filed under a second study, of yellow fever vaccine responses in identical twins.

This sequence joins TRBV5-1 and TRBJ2-3; 7 nucleotides line up with TRBD1. The clonotype originates from a woman aged 18 to 35 in good health. Sample: CD4+ T cells sorted from blood. The chain's CDR3 is CASSPRQGSDTQYF. The CDR3 bases are TGCGCCAGCAGCCCTAGACAGGGTTCGGATACGCAGTATTTT.